Below are 16 T cell receptor beta chains sequenced from a single sample in a study of T-cell memory formation after mild COVID-19. Using its own MiXCR run on the 5' RACE reads, TCRdb lists one record per CDR3 protein. The data hold just over 300,000 distinct CDR3 sequences, with roughly a fifth observed a single time. Sample: PBMCs or a T cell subset sorted from them (not recorded which). These receptor sequences come from a man between 18 and 29 years old who had mild COVID-19 (a few samples of this study predate the infection). Cell type and time point are not known.

This clonotype was seen only a few times. The chain joins TRBV6-5 to TRBJ2-5; the D is unclear. CDR1 MNHEY and CDR2 SVGAGI come from the germline V gene. V dropped 2 bases and J dropped 0 bases, with 13 bases sitting between them. This CDR3 contains 16 residues. The DNA of the CDR3 is TGTGCCAGCAGTTACGCCGCGCCTCCGTACCAAGAGACCCAGTACTTC. Protein product: CASSYAAPPYQETQYF.

The chain carries TRBV20-1 and TRBJ2-6, with a tentative D call TRBD1 (6 bases). The CDR3 covers 12 residues. Germline assignment: CDR1 DFQATT and CDR2 SNEGSKA (reference sequence). In DNA, the CDR3 is TGCAGCGGACAGTCTGGGGCCAACGTCCTGACTTTC. Translation: CSGQSGANVLTF.

A few counts support this clonotype. Compared with germline, one end of the junction differs, possibly owing to a read error. This chain uses TRBV7-7 with TRBJ2-5; 10 bases match TRBD2. Germline CDR1 reads SSHAT; CDR2 reads FNYEAQ (reference sequence). CDR3 length equals 15 residues. This chain's CDR3 is CASSLLAGPQETQYF. The CDR3 coding sequence is TGTGCTAGCAGCTTACTAGCGGGGCCCCAAGAGACCCAGTACTTC.

This clonotype showed up just a few times. The CDR3 region has the DNA TGTGCCAGCAGCGGGGGACAGGGCGGCTACGAGCAGTACTTC. Protein product: CASSGGQGGYEQYF. The chain combines TRBV7-2 with TRBJ2-7; 9 bases map to TRBD1. The CDR3 runs 14 residues. Germline CDR1 is SGHTA and CDR2 is FQGNSA. V lost 5 bases, J lost 3 bases, and 5 bases stayed unmatched.

This clonotype has a handful of counts. The chain links TRBV3-1 to TRBJ1-5; TRBD1 is a possible D gene (5 bases). This CDR3 region has 15 residues. The V gene lost 0 bases and the J gene lost 4 bases, with 10 bases spanning the gap. The germline V gene encodes CDR1 LGHDT and CDR2 YNNKEL (reference sequence). CDR3 in amino acids: CASSQDVRGNQPQHF. In DNA form, the CDR3 reads TGTGCCAGCAGCCAAGACGTGCGGGGGAATCAGCCCCAGCATTTT.

The chain combines TRBV20-1 with TRBJ2-4; the D is unclear. The CDR3 is made up of 12 amino acids. V lost 2 bases, J lost 9 bases, and 11 bases lay in between. The germline V gene has CDR1 DFQATT and CDR2 SNEGSKA (reference sequence). The CDR3 region is CSARNVDGIQYF. The DNA of the CDR3 is TGCAGTGCTAGAAATGTGGACGGCATTCAGTACTTC.

This clonotype was seen only a few times. The genes are TRBV4-2 and TRBJ2-1; 13 positions match TRBD2. The CDR3 sequence is 15 residues long. Per the germline V gene, CDR1 is LGHNA and CDR2 is YNFKEQ. V lost 1 base and J lost 9; bases outside the gene matches: 3. The CDR3 bases are TGTGCCAGCAGCCAAGTGGGGACTAGCGGGACTGAGCAGTTCTTC. Its protein is CASSQVGTSGTEQFF.

This clonotype has only a few counts. The rearrangement joins TRBV7-6 to TRBJ2-2; no clear D gene. CDR1 and CDR2 from the germline V gene are SGHVS and FNYEAQ. V was cut by 2 bases and J by 2 bases, with 6 bases left in between. This CDR3 has 14 residues. CDR3 sequence (DNA): TGTGCCAGCAGCTTAAGGGTTAACACCGGGGAGCTGTTTTTT. The encoded protein is CASSLRVNTGELFF.

The table lists this clonotype with a few counts. The chain couples TRBV20-1 to TRBJ2-1; TRBD2 might be the D (5 bases). This CDR3 is 15 amino acids long. The V gene lost 6 bases and the J gene lost 0 bases, with 15 bases spanning the gap. Germline CDR1 is DFQATT and CDR2 is SNEGSKA (reference sequence). In DNA, the CDR3 is TGCAGTGCCGAACGCAGCGGTTCCTCCTACAATGAGCAGTTCTTC. This gives the protein CSAERSGSSYNEQFF.

This sequence joins TRBV7-6 and TRBJ2-1, with 10 positions matching TRBD2. Germline CDR1 SGHVS, CDR2 FNYEAQ. The CDR3 is 17 residues long. Trimming took 3 bases from V and 8 from J; bases not matched to a gene: 13. The CDR3: CASSFSQRGGVSDEQFF. For the CDR3, the DNA is TGTGCCAGCAGCTTTTCCCAGCGGGGGGGCGTTAGCGATGAGCAGTTCTTC. Looking up the rest from reference TRBV7-6 and TRBJ2-1 gives the full variable domain: GAGVSQSPRYKVTKRGQDVALRCDPISGHVSLYWYRQALGQGPEFLTYFNYEAQQDKSGLPNDRFSAERPEGSISTLTIQRTEQRDSAMYRCASSFSQRGGVSDEQFFGPGTRLTVL.

J is TRBJ1-1 and V is TRBV4-2, with D unresolved. Looked up from germline, CDR1 is LGHNA and CDR2 is YNFKEQ. V lost 1 base and J 4 bases, leaving 10 bases between the germline ends. This CDR3 has 14 residues. CDR3 residues: CASSQGQYTTEAFF. The CDR3 DNA sequence: TGTGCCAGCAGCCAAGGGCAGTACACCACTGAAGCTTTCTTT.

The chain joins TRBV5-1 to TRBJ1-1, with TRBD1 as a possible D gene (5 bases). Germline lookup yields CDR1 SGHRS and CDR2 YFSETQ. CDR3 length: 13 amino acids. The V gene lost 4 bases and the J gene lost 6 bases, with 13 bases spanning the gap. CDR3 sequence reads: CASSPGGVAEAFF. CDR3 DNA sequence: TGCGCCAGCAGCCCCGGGGGAGTGGCTGAAGCTTTCTTT.

This chain connects TRBV7-2 to TRBJ1-2, with 8 bases matching TRBD1. The germline CDR1 and CDR2 sequences are SGHTA and FQGNSA. CDR3 length: 16 residues. Losses at the gene ends were 1 base for V and 2 bases for J; bases not matched to a gene: 6. The DNA for the CDR3 is TGTGCCAGCAGCTTAGTAGGGAGGACAGGGAACTATGGCTACACCTTC. Protein product: CASSLVGRTGNYGYTF.

This clonotype has a handful of counts. This chain uses TRBV6-5 with TRBJ2-7; TRBD2 is a possible D gene (6 bases). Trimming shortened V by 0 bases and J by 2 bases, and 14 bases separated the two germline ends. The CDR3 spans 16 residues. Germline V gene lookup returns CDR1 MNHEY and CDR2 SVGAGI. This CDR3 is CASSYSAGTVPYEQYF. For the CDR3, the DNA is TGTGCCAGCAGTTACTCCGCGGGGACGGTTCCCTACGAGCAGTACTTC.

This clonotype was seen more than once but under ten times. This rearrangement joins TRBV7-9 to TRBJ1-1; D gene uncertain. This CDR3 region has 15 residues. Germline loops: CDR1 SEHNR, CDR2 FQNEAQ (reference sequence). Trimming shortened V by 0 bases and J by 1 base, and 9 bases separated the two germline ends. The CDR3: CASSLARVENTEAFF. For the CDR3, the DNA is TGTGCCAGCAGCTTAGCCCGGGTGGAGAACACTGAAGCTTTCTTT.

DNA of the CDR3: TGTGCCAGCAGCGCGACATACAATCAGCCCCAGCATTTT. Translated, it gives CASSATYNQPQHF. This chain joins TRBV5-6 and TRBJ1-5; D not resolved. Germline CDR1 is SGHDT and CDR2 is YYEEEE. V was pared by 4 bases and J by 3 bases, with 8 bases between. The CDR3 has 13 amino acids.